These T cell receptor beta chains were read from a single sample in a study of CD8 T cells in Susac syndrome. TCRdb itself ran the immunoSEQ multiplex PCR reads through MiXCR, one entry per CDR3 protein. This sample has tens of thousands of distinct CDR3 sequences; roughly 90% occur once, and the top ten carry under 0.65%. Material: CD8+ T cells from PBMCs. These receptors were collected from a human donor with multiple sclerosis. The CDR3 runs from the conserved cysteine through the conserved F or W. D genes are given only for firm matches. Rows give clone size only sometimes, using once, few, many, or a class for an expanded clone.

clone size	V gene	CDR3 length	D gene	J gene	CDR3 DNA	CDR3 protein
.	TRBV29-1	12	TRBD1	TRBJ2-5	TGCAGCGTACCCAGGGGGCAAGAGACCCAGTACTTC	CSVPRGQETQYF
.	TRBV27	15	.	TRBJ1-2	TGTGCCAGCAGTTTGACCAAAACAGGCAACTATGGCTACACCTTC	CASSLTKTGNYGYTF
.	TRBV7-8	12	TRBD1	TRBJ2-7	TGTGCCAGCAGGGAGACAGGGTACGAGCAGTACTTC	CASRETGYEQYF
.	TRBV2	14	.	TRBJ1-3	TGTGCCAGCAGTGGGACAGCCCTGGGTGACACCATATATTTT	CASSGTALGDTIYF
.	TRBV12-3/TRBV12-4	18	TRBD2	TRBJ2-3	TGTGCCAGCAGCTTGGTAGCGGGGGCGCCGATAGGCACAGATACGCAGTATTTT	CASSLVAGAPIGTDTQYF
.	TRBV4-3	17	TRBD2	TRBJ2-1	TGCGCCAGCAGCCAGTTTCTAGCGGGAGGGCGGAACAATGAGCAGTTCTTC	CASSQFLAGGRNNEQFF
.	TRBV12-3/TRBV12-4	15	.	TRBJ1-6	TGTGCCAGCAGTTTAATTGGGGTTGTTGATTCACCCCTCCACTTT	CASSLIGVVDSPLHF
.	TRBV6-2/TRBV6-3	13	.	TRBJ1-1	TGTGCCAGCAGGCCTCAGGGATACACTGAAGCTTTCTTT	CASRPQGYTEAFF
.	TRBV28	14	TRBD2	TRBJ2-7	TGTGCCAGCAGCCCCGGGACTAGCGCCTACGAGCAGTACTTC	CASSPGTSAYEQYF
.	TRBV15	12	.	TRBJ1-1	TGTGCCACCAGCCCAGAAGGGGGTGAAGCTTTCTTT	CATSPEGGEAFF
once	TRBV19	12	TRBD1	TRBJ1-5	TGTGCCACCTCCAGGGGGAATCAGCCCCAGCATTTT	CATSRGNQPQHF
.	TRBV5-1	16	.	TRBJ2-7	TGCGCCAGCAGCCTCGGGATGGGGGCTGCTTCCTACGAGCAGTACTTC	CASSLGMGAASYEQYF
.	TRBV12-3/TRBV12-4	11	TRBD1	TRBJ1-6	TGTGCCAGTTCAGGGGGGTCACCCCTCCACTTT	CASSGGSPLHF
.	TRBV7-9	11	.	TRBJ2-7	TGTGCCAGCAGCTCCCTCAGCGAGCAGTACTTC	CASSSLSEQYF
few	TRBV12-3/TRBV12-4	12	.	TRBJ2-7	TGTGCCAGCAGCCCTGGGCCGTACGAGCAGTACTTC	CASSPGPYEQYF
.	TRBV3-1	14	.	TRBJ2-1	TGTGCCAGCAGCCAAGGGGCCGGGGGACATGAGCAGTTCTTC	CASSQGAGGHEQFF
.	TRBV9	15	.	TRBJ2-5	TGTGCCAGCAGCGTAGCGGGAGCTACATCGGAGACCCAGTACTTC	CASSVAGATSETQYF
.	TRBV11-2	15	.	TRBJ2-7	TGTGCCAGCAGCCGTGGGCCAGGAGGTGTCTACGAGCAGTACTTC	CASSRGPGGVYEQYF
.	TRBV19	15	.	TRBJ1-5	TGTGCCAGTACTTCCCTTAATGGACCGGTCGGGCCCCAGCATTTT	CASTSLNGPVGPQHF
.	TRBV24-1	15	TRBD2	TRBJ2-1	TGTGCCACCAGCGATAGCGGGAGGCTTTACAATGAGCAGTTCTTC	CATSDSGRLYNEQFF
.	TRBV24-1	16	TRBD2	TRBJ2-1	TGTGCCACCAGCGCTAGGACTAGCGGGAGGATTGATGAGCAGTTCTTC	CATSARTSGRIDEQFF